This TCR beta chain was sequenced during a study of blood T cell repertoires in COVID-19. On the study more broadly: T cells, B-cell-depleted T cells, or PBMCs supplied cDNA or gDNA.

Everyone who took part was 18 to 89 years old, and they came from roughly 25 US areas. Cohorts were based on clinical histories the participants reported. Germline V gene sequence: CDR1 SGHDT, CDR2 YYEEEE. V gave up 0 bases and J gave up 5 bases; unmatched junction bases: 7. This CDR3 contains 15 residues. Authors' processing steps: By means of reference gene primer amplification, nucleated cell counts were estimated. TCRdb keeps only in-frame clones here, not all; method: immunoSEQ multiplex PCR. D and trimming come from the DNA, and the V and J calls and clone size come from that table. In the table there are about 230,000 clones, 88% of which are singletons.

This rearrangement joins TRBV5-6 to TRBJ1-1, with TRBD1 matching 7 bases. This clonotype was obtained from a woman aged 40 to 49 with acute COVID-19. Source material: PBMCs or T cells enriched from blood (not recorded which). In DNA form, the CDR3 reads TGTGCCAGCAGCTTGGGCGACAGGGCGGGGACTGAAGCTTTCTTT. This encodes CASSLGDRAGTEAFF.